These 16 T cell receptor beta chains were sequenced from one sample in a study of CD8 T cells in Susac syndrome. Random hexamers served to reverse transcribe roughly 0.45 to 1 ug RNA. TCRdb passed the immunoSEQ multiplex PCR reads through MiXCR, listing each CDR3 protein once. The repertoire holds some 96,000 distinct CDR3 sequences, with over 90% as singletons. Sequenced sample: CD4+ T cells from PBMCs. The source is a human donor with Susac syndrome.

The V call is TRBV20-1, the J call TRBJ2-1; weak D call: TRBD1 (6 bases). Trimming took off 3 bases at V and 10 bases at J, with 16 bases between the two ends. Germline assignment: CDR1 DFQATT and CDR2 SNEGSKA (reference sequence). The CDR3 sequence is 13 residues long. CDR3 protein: CSARWGLFDEQFF. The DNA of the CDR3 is TGCAGTGCTAGGTGGGGGCTGTTTGACGAGCAGTTCTTC.

DNA of the CDR3: TGTGCCAGCAACAGGCGAATGAACACTGAAGCTTTCTTT. Encoded protein: CASNRRMNTEAFF. The chain couples TRBV6-6 to TRBJ1-1; maybe TRBD1 (5 bases). Looked up from germline, CDR1 is MNHNY and CDR2 is SVGAGI (reference sequence). This CDR3 is 13 amino acids long. V dropped 7 bases and J dropped 0 bases, with 9 bases sitting between them.

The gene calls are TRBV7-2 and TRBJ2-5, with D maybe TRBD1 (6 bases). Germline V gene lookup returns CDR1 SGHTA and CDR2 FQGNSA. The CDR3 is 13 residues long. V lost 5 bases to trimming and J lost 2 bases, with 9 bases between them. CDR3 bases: TGTGCCAGCAGCCCGACAGGACAAGAGACCCAGTACTTC. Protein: CASSPTGQETQYF.

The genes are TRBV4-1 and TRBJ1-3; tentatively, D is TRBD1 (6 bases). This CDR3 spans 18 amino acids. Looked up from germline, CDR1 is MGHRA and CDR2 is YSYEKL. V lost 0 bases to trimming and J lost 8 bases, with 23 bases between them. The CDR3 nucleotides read TGCGCCAGCAGCCAAGATGATAGCTTCAGGGGCCCGCCAGACACCATATATTTT. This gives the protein CASSQDDSFRGPPDTIYF.

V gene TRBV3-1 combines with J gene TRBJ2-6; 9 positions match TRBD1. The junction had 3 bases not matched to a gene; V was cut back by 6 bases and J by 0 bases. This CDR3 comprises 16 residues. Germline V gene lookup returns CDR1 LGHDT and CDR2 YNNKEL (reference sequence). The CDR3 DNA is TGTGCCAGCAGGGACAGGGGAGCCTCTGGGGCCAACGTCCTGACTTTC. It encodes CASRDRGASGANVLTF.

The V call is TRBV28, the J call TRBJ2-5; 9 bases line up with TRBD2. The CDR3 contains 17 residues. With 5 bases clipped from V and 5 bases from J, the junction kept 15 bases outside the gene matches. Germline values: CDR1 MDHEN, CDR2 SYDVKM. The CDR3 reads CASSPLSQGLAPETQYF. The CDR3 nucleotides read TGTGCCAGCAGTCCCCTATCCCAGGGACTAGCCCCCGAGACCCAGTACTTC. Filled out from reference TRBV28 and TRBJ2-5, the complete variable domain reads DVKVTQSSRYLVKRTGEKVFLECVQDMDHENMFWYRQDPGLGLRLIYFSYDVKMKEKGDIPEGYSVSREKKERFSLILESASTNQTSMYLCASSPLSQGLAPETQYFGPGTRLLVL.

The CDR3 protein is CASSLSRLGETQYF. The CDR3, as DNA: TGTGCCAGCAGTTTATCGCGACTTGGGGAGACCCAGTACTTC. The chain couples TRBV28 to TRBJ2-5; no definite D call. V was shortened by 1 base and J by 5 bases, with 11 bases between the two germline ends. The CDR3 contains 14 residues. Germline CDR1 and CDR2: MDHEN and SYDVKM.

The CDR3 region has the DNA TGCAGTGCTAGGAAGAGGGGTCGAACCGGGGAGCTGTTTTTT. Protein sequence: CSARKRGRTGELFF. The gene calls are TRBV20-1 and TRBJ2-2; D assignment may be TRBD1 or TRBD2 (5 bases each). The CDR3 spans 14 residues. Germline-derived CDR1 and CDR2 are DFQATT and SNEGSKA (reference sequence). The V end lost 3 bases, the J end lost 5 bases, and 13 bases lay between the germline ends.

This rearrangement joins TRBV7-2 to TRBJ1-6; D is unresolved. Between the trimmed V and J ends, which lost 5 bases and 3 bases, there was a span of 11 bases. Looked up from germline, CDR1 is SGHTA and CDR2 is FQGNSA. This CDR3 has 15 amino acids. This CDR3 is CASSASLGYNSPLHF. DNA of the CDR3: TGTGCCAGCAGCGCCTCGTTGGGCTATAATTCACCCCTCCACTTT.

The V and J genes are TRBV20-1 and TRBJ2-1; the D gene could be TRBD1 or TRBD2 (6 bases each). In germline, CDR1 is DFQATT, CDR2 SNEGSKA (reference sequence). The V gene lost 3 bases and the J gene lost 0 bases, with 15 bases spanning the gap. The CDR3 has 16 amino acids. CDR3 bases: TGCAGTGCTAGGGGGGGCTCGGCGGGCTCCTACAATGAGCAGTTCTTC. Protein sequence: CSARGGSAGSYNEQFF.

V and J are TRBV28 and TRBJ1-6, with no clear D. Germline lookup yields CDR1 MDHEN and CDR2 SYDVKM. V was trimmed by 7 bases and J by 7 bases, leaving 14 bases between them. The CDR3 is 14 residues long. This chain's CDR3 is CASTPRVGNSPLHF. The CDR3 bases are TGTGCCAGCACCCCGAGGGTAGGGAATTCACCCCTCCACTTT.

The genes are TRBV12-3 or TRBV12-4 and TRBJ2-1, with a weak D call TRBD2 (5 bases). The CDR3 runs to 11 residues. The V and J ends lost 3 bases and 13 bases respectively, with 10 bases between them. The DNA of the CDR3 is TGTGCCAGCAGTTTCGGACTGTCCCAGTTCTTC. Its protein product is CASSFGLSQFF.

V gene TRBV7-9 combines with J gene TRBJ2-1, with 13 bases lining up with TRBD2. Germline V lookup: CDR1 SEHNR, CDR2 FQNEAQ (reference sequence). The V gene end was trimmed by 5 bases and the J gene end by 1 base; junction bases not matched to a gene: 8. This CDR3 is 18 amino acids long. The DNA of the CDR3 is TGTGCCAGCAGCCCCCTGGGACTAGCGGGGCTATCCTACAATGAGCAGTTCTTC. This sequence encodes CASSPLGLAGLSYNEQFF.

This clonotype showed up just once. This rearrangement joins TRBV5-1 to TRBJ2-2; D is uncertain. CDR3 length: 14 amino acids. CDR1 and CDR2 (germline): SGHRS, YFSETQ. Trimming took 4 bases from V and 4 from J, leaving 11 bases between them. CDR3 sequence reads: CASSLDGFTGELFF. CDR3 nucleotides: TGCGCCAGCAGCCTGGACGGATTCACCGGGGAGCTGTTTTTT.

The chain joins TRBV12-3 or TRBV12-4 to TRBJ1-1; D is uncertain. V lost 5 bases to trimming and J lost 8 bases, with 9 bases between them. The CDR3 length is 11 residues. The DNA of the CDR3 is TGTGCCAGCAGTGTCCGAGGAGAAGCTTTCTTT. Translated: CASSVRGEAFF.

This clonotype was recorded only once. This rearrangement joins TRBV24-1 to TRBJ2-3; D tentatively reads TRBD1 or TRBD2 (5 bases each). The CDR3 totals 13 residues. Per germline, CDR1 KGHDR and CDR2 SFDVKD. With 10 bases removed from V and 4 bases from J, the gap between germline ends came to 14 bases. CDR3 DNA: TGTGCCACAGAGGGACCCCCGGCAGATACGCAGTATTTT. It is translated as CATEGPPADTQYF.